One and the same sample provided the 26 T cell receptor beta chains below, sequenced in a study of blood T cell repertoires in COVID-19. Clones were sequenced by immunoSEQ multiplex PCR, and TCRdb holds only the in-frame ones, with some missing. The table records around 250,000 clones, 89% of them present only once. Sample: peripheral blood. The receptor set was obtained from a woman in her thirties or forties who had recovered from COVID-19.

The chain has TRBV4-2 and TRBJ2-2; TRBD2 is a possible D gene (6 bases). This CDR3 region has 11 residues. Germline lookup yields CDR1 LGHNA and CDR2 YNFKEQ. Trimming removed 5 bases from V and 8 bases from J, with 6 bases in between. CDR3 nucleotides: TGTGCCAGCAGCGGAGGGGGGGAGCTGTTTTTT. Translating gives CASSGGGELFF.

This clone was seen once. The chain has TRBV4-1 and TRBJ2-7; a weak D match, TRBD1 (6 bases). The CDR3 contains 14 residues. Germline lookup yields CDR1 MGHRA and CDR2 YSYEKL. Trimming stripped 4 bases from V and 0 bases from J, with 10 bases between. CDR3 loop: CASSRPDSSYEQYF. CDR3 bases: TGCGCCAGCAGCCGCCCGGACAGCTCCTACGAGCAGTACTTC.

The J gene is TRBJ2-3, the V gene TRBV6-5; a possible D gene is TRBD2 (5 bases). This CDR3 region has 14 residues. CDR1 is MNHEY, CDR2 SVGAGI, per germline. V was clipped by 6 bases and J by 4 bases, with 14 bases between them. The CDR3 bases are TGTGCCAGCAGGAGGGAGATAGCAGCAGATACGCAGTATTTT. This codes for CASRREIAADTQYF.

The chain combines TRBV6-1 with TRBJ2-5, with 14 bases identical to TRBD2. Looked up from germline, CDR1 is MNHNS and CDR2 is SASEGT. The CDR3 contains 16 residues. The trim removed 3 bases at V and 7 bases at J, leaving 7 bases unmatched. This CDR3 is CASSEGGLAGVWTQYF. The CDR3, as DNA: TGTGCCAGCAGTGAGGGGGGACTAGCGGGAGTTTGGACCCAGTACTTC.

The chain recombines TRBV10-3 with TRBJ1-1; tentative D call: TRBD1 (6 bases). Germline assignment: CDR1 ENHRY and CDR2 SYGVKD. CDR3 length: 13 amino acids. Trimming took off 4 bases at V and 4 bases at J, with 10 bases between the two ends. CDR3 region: CAISVSGATEAFF. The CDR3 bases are TGTGCCATCAGTGTTTCAGGGGCCACTGAAGCTTTCTTT.

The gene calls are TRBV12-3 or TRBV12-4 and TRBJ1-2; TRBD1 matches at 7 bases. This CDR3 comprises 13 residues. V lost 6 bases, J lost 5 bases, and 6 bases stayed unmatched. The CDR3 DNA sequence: TGTGCCAGCAGCGTCGGGACAGAATATGGCTACACCTTC. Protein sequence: CASSVGTEYGYTF.

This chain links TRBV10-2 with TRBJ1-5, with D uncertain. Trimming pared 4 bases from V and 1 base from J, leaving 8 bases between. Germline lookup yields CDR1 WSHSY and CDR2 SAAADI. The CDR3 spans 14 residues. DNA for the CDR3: TGCGCCAGCAGTGGGGCAGCCAGCAATCAGCCCCAGCATTTT. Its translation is CASSGAASNQPQHF.

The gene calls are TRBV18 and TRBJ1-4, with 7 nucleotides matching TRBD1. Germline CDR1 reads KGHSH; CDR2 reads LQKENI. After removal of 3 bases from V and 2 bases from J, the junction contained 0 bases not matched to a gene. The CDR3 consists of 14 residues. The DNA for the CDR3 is TGTGCCAGCTCACCGGGACAGACTAATGAAAAACTGTTTTTT. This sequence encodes CASSPGQTNEKLFF.

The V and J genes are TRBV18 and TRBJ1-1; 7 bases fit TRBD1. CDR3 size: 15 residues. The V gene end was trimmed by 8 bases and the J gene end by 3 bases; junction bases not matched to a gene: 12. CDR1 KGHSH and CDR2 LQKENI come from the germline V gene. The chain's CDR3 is CASTEQGKGHTEAFF. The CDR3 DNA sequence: TGTGCCAGCACCGAACAGGGGAAAGGTCACACTGAAGCTTTCTTT. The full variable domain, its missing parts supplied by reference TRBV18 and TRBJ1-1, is NAGVMQNPRHLVRRRGQEARLRCSPMKGHSHVYWYRQLPEEGLKFMVYLQKENIIDESGMPKERFSAEFPKEGPSILRIQQVVRGDSAAYFCASTEQGKGHTEAFFGQGTRLTVV.

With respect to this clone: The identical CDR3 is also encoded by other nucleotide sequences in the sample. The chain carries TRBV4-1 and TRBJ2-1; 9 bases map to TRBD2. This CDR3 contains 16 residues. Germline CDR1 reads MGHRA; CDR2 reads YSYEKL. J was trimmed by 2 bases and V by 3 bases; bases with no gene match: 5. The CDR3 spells CASSQGLAETYNEQFF. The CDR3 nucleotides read TGCGCCAGCAGCCAGGGACTAGCTGAAACCTACAATGAGCAGTTCTTC.

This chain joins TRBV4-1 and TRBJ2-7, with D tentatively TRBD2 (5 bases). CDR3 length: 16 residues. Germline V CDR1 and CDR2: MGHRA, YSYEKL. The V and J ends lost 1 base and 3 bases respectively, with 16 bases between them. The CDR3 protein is CASSQGLHGFGYEQYF. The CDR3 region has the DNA TGCGCCAGCAGCCAAGGACTACACGGATTCGGCTACGAGCAGTACTTC.

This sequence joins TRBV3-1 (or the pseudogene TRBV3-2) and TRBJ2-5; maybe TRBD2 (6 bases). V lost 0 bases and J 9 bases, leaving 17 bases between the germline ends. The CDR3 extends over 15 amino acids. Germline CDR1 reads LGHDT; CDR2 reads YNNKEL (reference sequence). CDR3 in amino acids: CASSQERMAPGAQYF. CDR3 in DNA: TGTGCCAGCAGCCAAGAAAGGATGGCCCCGGGGGCCCAGTACTTC.

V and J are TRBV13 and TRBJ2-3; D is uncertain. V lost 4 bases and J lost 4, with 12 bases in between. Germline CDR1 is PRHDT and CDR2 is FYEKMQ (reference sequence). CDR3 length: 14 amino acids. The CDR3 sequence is CASSSERGPDTQYF. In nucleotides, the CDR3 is TGTGCCAGCAGCTCCGAGCGAGGTCCAGATACGCAGTATTTT.

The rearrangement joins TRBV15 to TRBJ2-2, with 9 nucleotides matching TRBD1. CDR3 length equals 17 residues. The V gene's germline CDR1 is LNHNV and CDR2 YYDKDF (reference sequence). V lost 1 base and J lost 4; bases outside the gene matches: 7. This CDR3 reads CATSRGSGQGSTGELFF. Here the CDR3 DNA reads TGTGCCACCAGCAGAGGTTCGGGACAGGGCAGCACCGGGGAGCTGTTTTTT. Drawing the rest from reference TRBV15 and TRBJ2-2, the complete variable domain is DAMVIQNPRYQVTQFGKPVTLSCSQTLNHNVMYWYQQKSSQAPKLLFHYYDKDFNNEADTPDNFQSRRPNTSFCFLDIRSPGLGDTAMYLCATSRGSGQGSTGELFFGEGSRLTVL.

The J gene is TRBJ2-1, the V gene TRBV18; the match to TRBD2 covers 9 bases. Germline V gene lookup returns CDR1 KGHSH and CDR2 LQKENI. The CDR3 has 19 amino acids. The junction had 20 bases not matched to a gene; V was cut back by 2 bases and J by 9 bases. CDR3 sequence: CASSPGSRAGGTVPTEQFF. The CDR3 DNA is TGTGCCAGCTCACCAGGGAGTCGAGCGGGAGGAACAGTCCCTACTGAGCAGTTCTTC.

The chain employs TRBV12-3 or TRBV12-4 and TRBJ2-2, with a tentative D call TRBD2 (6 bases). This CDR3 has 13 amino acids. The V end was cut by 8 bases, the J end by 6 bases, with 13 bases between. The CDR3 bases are TGTGCCAGCCGCCGGGGAGGAGCCGGGGAGCTGTTTTTT. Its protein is CASRRGGAGELFF.

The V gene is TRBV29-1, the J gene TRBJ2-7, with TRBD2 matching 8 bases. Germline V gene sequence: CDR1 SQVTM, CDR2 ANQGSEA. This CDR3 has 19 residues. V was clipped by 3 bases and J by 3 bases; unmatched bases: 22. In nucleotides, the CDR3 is TGCAGCGTTGAGGGGGGGCAGTCAACGGGAGCGGGAGTCAGCTACGAGCAGTACTTC. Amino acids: CSVEGGQSTGAGVSYEQYF.

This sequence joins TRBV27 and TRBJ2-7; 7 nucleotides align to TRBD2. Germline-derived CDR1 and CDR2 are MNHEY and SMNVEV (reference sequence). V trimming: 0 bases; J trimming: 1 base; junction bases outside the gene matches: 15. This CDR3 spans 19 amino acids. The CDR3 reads CASSLSPLGLGGSSYEQYF. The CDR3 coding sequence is TGTGCCAGCAGTTTATCGCCCCTGGGCCTTGGCGGGAGTTCCTACGAGCAGTACTTC.

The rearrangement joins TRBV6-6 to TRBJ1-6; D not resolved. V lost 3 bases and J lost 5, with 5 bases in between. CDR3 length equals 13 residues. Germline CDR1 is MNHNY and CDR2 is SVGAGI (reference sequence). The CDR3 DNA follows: TGTGCCAGCAGTTATAGCGATAATTCACCCCTCCACTTT. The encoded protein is CASSYSDNSPLHF.

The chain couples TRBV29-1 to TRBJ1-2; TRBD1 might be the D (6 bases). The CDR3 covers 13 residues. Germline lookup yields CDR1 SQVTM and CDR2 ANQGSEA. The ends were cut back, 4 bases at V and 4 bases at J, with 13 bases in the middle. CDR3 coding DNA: TGCAGCGTTGCGGACAGCCGCTTCTATGGCTACACCTTC. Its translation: CSVADSRFYGYTF.

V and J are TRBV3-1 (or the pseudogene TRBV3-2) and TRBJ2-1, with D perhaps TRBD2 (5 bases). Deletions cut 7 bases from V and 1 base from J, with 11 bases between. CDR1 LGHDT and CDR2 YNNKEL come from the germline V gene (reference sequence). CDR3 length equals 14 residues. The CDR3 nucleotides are TGTGCCAGCACTCACGGCGGGTCCTACAATGAGCAGTTCTTC. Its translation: CASTHGGSYNEQFF.

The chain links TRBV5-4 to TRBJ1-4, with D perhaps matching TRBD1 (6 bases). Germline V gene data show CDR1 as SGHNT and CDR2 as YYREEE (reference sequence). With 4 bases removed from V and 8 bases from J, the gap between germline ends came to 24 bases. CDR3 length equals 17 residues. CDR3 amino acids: CASSQGSRGAPREKLFF. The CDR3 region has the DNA TGTGCCAGCAGCCAAGGCTCCCGGGGGGCGCCGAGGGAAAAACTGTTTTTT.

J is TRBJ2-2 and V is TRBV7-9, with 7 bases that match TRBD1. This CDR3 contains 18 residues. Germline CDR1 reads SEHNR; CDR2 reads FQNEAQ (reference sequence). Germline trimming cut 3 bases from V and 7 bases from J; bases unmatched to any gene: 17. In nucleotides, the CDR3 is TGTGCCAGCAGCTTCCGACAGGGTCCCGGTACCTCTGGCGGGGAGCTGTTTTTT. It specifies CASSFRQGPGTSGGELFF.

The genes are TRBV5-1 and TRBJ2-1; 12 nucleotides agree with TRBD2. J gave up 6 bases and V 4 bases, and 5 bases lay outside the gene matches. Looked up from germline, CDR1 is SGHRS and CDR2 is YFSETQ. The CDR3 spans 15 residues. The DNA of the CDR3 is TGCGCCAGCAGCCCGGGACTAGCGGGCCGCAATGAGCAGTTCTTC. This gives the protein CASSPGLAGRNEQFF.

Here the CDR3 DNA reads TGCGCCAGCAGCCAAGGAGTTAGCCAAGAGACCCAGTACTTC. It codes for CASSQGVSQETQYF. The rearrangement uses TRBV4-1 and TRBJ2-5, with D unresolved. The CDR3 has 14 residues. Germline V gene data show CDR1 as MGHRA and CDR2 as YSYEKL. The germline V and J ends were trimmed by 1 base and 1 base, with 7 bases remaining between them.

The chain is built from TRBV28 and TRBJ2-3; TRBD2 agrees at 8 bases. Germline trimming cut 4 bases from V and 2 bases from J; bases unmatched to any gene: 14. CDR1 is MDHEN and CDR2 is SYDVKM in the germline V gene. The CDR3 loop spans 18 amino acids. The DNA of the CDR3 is TGTGCCAGCAGTTCCCCGGGGGGGAGCTGGACCCCCACAGATACGCAGTATTTT. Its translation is CASSSPGGSWTPTDTQYF.